This TCR beta chain was found in a study of shared clonotypes between healthy human individuals. The naive CD8 fraction comprised CD45RO-negative cells positively selected for CCR7 and excluded terminally differentiated effector memory CD45RA+ cells. Sequencing used immunoSEQ multiplex PCR; TCRdb keeps in-frame clones, though not all of them. In the table there are about 650,000 clones, 95% of which are singletons. Whole-study findings and limits: A small donor pool kept down the genetic and exposure-history diversity that was represented.

Concerning this clone itself: Its target is not known.

The CDR3 loop spans 13 amino acids. The germline CDR1 and CDR2 sequences are SQVTM and ANQGSEA. The J segment lost 4 bases and the V segment lost 5 bases, leaving 5 bases of the junction unmatched. This chain joins TRBV29-1 and TRBJ2-1; 7 bases are shared with TRBD2. The sequenced material came from naive CD8+ T cells sorted from blood. This clonotype was obtained from a woman between 25 and 40 years old in good health. DNA for the CDR3: TGCAGCGTTTTAGCGGGCATATACAATGAGCAGTTCTTC. Amino acids: CSVLAGIYNEQFF.